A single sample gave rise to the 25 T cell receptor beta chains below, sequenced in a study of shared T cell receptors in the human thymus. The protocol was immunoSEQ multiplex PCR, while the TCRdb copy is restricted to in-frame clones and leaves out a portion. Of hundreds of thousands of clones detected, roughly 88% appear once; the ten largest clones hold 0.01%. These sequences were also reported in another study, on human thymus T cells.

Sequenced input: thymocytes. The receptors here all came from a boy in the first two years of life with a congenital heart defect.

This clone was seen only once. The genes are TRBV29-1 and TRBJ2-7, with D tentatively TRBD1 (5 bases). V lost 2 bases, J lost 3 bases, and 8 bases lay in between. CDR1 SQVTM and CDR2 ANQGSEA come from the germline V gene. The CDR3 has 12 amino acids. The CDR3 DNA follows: TGCAGCGTTGAATCAGGGCTCTACGAGCAGTACTTC. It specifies CSVESGLYEQYF.

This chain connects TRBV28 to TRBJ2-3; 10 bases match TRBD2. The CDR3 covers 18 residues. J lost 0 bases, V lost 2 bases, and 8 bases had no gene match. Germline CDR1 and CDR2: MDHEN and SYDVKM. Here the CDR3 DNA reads TGTGCCAGCAGTTTACCCAGCGGGGGGGAGACTAGCACAGATACGCAGTATTTT. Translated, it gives CASSLPSGGETSTDTQYF.

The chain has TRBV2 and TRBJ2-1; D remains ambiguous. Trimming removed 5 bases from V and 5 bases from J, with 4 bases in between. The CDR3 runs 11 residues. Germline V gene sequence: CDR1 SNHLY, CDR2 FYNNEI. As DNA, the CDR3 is TGTGCCAGCAGTCCGGACAATGAGCAGTTCTTC. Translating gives CASSPDNEQFF.

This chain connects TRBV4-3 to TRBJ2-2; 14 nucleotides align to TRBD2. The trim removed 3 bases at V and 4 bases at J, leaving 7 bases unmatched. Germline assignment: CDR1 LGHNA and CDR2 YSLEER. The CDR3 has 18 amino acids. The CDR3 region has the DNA TGCGCCAGCAGCCACCTGGGACTAGCGGGAGTTTTCACCGGGGAGCTGTTTTTT. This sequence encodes CASSHLGLAGVFTGELFF.

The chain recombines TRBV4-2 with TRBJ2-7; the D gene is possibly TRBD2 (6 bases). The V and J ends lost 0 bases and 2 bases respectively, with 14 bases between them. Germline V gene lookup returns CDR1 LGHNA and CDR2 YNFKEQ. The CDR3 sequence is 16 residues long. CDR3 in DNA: TGTGCCAGCAGCCAAGAACTTGGGGACTTCACCTACGAGCAGTACTTC. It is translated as CASSQELGDFTYEQYF.

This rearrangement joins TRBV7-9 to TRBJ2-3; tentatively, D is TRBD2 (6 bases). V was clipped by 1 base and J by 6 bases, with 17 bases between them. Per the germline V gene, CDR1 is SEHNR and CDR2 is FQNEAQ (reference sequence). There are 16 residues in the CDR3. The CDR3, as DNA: TGTGCCAGCAGCTTAGTCGGGCGGGAAGAGGGCGATACGCAGTATTTT. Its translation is CASSLVGREEGDTQYF. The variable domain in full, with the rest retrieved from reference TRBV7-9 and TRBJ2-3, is DTGVSQNPRHKITKRGQNVTFRCDPISEHNRLYWYRQTLGQGPEFLTYFQNEAQLEKSRLLSDRFSAERPKGSFSTLEIQRTEQGDSAMYLCASSLVGREEGDTQYFGPGTRLTVL.

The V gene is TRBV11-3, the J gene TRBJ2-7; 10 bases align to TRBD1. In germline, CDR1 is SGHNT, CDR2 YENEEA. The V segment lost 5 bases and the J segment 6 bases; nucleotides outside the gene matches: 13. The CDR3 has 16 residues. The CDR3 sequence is CASSDSPGTGAGEQYF. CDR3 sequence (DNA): TGTGCCAGCAGCGATAGCCCCGGGACAGGGGCGGGCGAGCAGTACTTC.

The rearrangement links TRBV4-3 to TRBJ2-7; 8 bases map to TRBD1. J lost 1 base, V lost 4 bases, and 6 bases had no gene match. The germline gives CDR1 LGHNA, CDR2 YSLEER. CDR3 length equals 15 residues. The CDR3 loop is CASSPRTGKSYEQYF. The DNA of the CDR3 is TGCGCCAGCAGCCCCAGGACAGGGAAGTCCTACGAGCAGTACTTC.

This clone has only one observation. The CDR3 reads CAWSAGTTNYGYTF. The CDR3 bases are TGTGCCTGGAGTGCCGGGACAACTAACTATGGCTACACCTTC. The V and J genes are TRBV30 and TRBJ1-2, with a weak D call TRBD1 (6 bases). This CDR3 has 14 amino acids. V lost 1 base, J lost 0 bases, and 9 bases lay in between. Germline V CDR1 and CDR2: GTSNPN, SVGIG (reference sequence). Filled out from reference TRBV30 and TRBJ1-2, the complete variable domain reads SQTIHQWPATLVQPVGSPLSLECTVEGTSNPNLYWYRQAAGRGLQLLFYSVGIGQISSEVPQNLSASRPQDRQFILSSKKLLLSDSGFYLCAWSAGTTNYGYTFGSGTRLTVV.

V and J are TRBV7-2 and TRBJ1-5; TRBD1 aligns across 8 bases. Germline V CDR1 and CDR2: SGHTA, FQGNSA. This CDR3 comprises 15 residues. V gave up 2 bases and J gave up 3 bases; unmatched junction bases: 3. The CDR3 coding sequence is TGTGCCAGCAGCTTACAGGACAGGGACAATCAGCCCCAGCATTTT. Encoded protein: CASSLQDRDNQPQHF. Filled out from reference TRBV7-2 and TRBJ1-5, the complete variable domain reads GAGVSQSPSNKVTEKGKDVELRCDPISGHTALYWYRQSLGQGLEFLIYFQGNSAPDKSGLPSDRFSAERTGGSVSTLTIQRTQQEDSAVYLCASSLQDRDNQPQHFGDGTRLSIL.

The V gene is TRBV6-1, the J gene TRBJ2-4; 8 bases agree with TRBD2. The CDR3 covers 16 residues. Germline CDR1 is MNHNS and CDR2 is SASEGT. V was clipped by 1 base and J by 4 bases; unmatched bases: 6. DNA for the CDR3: TGTGCCAGCAGTGAAGGTGGCGGGAGGAATAAAAACATTCAGTACTTC. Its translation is CASSEGGGRNKNIQYF.

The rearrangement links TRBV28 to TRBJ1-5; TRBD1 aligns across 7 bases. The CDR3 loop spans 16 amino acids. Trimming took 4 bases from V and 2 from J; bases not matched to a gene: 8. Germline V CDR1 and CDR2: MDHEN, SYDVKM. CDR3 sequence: CASSSPSGQCNQPQHF. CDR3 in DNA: TGTGCCAGCAGTTCTCCCTCGGGACAGTGCAATCAGCCCCAGCATTTT.

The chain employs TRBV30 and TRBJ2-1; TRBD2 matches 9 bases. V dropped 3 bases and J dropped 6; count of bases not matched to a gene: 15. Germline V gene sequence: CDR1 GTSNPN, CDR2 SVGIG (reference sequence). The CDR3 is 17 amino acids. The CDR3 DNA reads TGTGCCTGGAGGGGGGGATTATTAGCGGGAGTAGGCAATGAGCAGTTCTTC. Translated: CAWRGGLLAGVGNEQFF.

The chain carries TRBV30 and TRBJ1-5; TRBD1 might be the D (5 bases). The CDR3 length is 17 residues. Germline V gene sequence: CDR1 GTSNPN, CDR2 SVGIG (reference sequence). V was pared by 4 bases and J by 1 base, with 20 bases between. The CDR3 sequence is CAWTWGTGLGSNQPQHF. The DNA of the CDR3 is TGTGCCTGGACCTGGGGCACAGGCCTAGGGAGCAATCAGCCCCAGCATTTT.

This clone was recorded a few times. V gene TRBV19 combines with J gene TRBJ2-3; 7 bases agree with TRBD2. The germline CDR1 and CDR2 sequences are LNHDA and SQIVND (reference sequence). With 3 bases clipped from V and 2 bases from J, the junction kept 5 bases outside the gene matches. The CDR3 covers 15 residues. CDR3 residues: CASSIPGLNTDTQYF. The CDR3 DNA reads TGTGCCAGTAGTATTCCGGGACTAAACACAGATACGCAGTATTTT.

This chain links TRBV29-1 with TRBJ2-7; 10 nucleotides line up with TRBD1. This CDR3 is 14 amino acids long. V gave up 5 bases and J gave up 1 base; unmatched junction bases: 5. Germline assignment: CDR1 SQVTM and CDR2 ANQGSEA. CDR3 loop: CSVQDRGVSYEQYF. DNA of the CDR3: TGCAGCGTTCAGGACAGGGGGGTATCCTACGAGCAGTACTTC.

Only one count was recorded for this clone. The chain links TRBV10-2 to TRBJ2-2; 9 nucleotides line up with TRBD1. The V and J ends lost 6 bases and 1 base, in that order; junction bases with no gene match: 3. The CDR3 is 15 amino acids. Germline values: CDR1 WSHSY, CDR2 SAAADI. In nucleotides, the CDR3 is TGCGCCAGCAGGGGGACAGGGATGAACACCGGGGAGCTGTTTTTT. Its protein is CASRGTGMNTGELFF.

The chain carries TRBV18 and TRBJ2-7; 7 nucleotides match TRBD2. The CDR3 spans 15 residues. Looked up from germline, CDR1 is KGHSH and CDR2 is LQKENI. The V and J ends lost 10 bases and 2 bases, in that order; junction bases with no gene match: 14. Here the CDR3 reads CATSPGGPPAYEQYF. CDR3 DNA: TGTGCCACCTCGCCGGGGGGTCCCCCAGCCTACGAGCAGTACTTC.

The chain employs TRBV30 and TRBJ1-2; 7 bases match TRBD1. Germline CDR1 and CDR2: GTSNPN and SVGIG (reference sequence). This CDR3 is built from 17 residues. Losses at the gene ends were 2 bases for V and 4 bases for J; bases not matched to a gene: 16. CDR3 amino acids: CAWSPRSQGTAAYGYTF. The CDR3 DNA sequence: TGTGCCTGGAGTCCCCGATCACAGGGGACGGCGGCCTATGGCTACACCTTC. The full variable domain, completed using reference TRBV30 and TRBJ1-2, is SQTIHQWPATLVQPVGSPLSLECTVEGTSNPNLYWYRQAAGRGLQLLFYSVGIGQISSEVPQNLSASRPQDRQFILSSKKLLLSDSGFYLCAWSPRSQGTAAYGYTFGSGTRLTVV.

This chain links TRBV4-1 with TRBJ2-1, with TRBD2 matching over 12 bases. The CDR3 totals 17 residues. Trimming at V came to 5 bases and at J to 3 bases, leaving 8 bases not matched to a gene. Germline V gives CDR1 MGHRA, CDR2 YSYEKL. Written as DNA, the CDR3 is TGCGCCAGCAGCGATCCCGGACTAGCGGGACACTACAATGAGCAGTTCTTC. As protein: CASSDPGLAGHYNEQFF.

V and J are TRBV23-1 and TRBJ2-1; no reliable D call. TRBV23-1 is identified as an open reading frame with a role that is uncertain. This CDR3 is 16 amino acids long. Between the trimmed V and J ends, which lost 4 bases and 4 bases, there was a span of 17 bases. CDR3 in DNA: TGCGCCAGCAGTCCACCTCTTAAAGACGGGTACAATGAGCAGTTCTTC. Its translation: CASSPPLKDGYNEQFF.

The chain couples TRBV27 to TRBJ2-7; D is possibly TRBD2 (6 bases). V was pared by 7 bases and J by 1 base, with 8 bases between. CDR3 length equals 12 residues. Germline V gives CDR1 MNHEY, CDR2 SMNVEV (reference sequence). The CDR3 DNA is TGTGCCAGCATCGGAGGGTCCTACGAGCAGTACTTC. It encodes CASIGGSYEQYF.

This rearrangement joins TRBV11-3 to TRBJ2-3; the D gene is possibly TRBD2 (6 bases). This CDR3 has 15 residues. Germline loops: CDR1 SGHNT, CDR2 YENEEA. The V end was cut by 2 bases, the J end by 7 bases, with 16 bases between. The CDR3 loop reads CASSLSAGIRNTQYF. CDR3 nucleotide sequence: TGTGCCAGCAGCTTATCGGCGGGAATAAGAAATACGCAGTATTTT. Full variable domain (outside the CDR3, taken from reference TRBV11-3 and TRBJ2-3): EAGVVQSPRYKIIEKKQPVAFWCNPISGHNTLYWYLQNLGQGPELLIRYENEEAVDDSQLPKDRFSAERLKGVDSTLKIQPAELGDSAVYLCASSLSAGIRNTQYFGPGTRLTVL.

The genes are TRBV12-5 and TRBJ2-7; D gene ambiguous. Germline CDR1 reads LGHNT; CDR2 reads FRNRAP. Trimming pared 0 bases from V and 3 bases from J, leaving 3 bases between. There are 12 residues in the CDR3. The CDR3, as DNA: TGTGCTAGTGGTTTGGTCGGCTACGAGCAGTACTTC. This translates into CASGLVGYEQYF.

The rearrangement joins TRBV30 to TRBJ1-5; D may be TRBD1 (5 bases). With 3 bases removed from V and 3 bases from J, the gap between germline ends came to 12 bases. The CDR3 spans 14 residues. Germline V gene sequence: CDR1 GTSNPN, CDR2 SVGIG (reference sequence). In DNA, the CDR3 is TGTGCCTGGAGCATCGGACATAACAATCAGCCCCAGCATTTT. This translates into CAWSIGHNNQPQHF.